The rows below give T cell receptor beta chains drawn from one sample of a study of blood T cell repertoires in COVID-19. Data came from immunoSEQ multiplex PCR; TCRdb stores just in-frame clones and leaves some out. The profile shows under 200,000 clones, 80% to 95% of them singletons. Sequenced input: peripheral blood. These receptors were obtained from a man aged 50 or older with acute or convalescent COVID-19. The CDR3 runs from the conserved cysteine through the conserved F or W. The D gene is left open where the match is weak. Rows may omit the clone size; those that give it use once, few, many or a size class.

d_gene	len	v_gene	j_gene	abundance	CDR3aa	CDR3nt
TRBD1	18	TRBV5-5	TRBJ1-5	-	CASSPEWTGSLSNQPQHF	TGTGCCAGCAGCCCCGAATGGACAGGGAGTCTTAGCAATCAGCCCCAGCATTTT
TRBD1	18	TRBV7-9	TRBJ2-7	-	CASSLGTGSRLADLEQYF	TGTGCCAGCAGCCTCGGGACAGGGAGTCGGCTAGCGGATTTGGAGCAGTACTTC
-	14	TRBV5-6	TRBJ1-2	-	CASSSPGGAFFYTF	TGTGCCAGCAGCTCCCCGGGGGGGGCTTTCTTCTACACCTTC
-	15	TRBV13	TRBJ2-1	-	CASSFRDRGTNEQFF	TGTGCCAGCAGCTTTAGGGACCGCGGGACCAATGAGCAGTTCTTC
-	15	TRBV7-8	TRBJ1-1	-	CASSFRVDRNTEAFF	TGTGCCAGCAGCTTCCGGGTGGACAGAAACACTGAAGCTTTCTTT
-	15	TRBV7-9	TRBJ1-4	-	CASSFEQGEAEKLFF	TGTGCCAGCAGCTTCGAACAGGGTGAGGCTGAAAAACTGTTTTTT
-	17	TRBV19	TRBJ1-3	-	CASSIGGGISSGNTIYF	TGTGCCAGTAGTATCGGTGGGGGGATCAGCTCTGGAAACACCATATATTTT
TRBD1	14	TRBV25-1	TRBJ1-4	-	CASRGDRDGGKLFF	TGTGCCAGCAGGGGGGACAGGGACGGAGGAAAACTGTTTTTT
TRBD1	15	TRBV5-1	TRBJ2-1	-	CASSRGQGVGNEQFF	TGCGCCAGCAGCCGGGGACAGGGAGTTGGGAATGAGCAGTTCTTC
TRBD2	15	TRBV15	TRBJ2-1	-	CATSRDGGRAGEQFF	TGTGCCACCAGCAGAGACGGCGGGAGGGCAGGTGAGCAGTTCTTC
TRBD1	14	TRBV5-6	TRBJ1-1	-	CASSLGNRGTEAFF	TGTGCCAGCAGCTTGGGGAACAGGGGCACTGAAGCTTTCTTT
-	16	TRBV3-1/TRBV3-2	TRBJ2-3	-	CASSQLGREYADTQYF	TGTGCCAGCAGCCAACTCGGACGGGAGTATGCGGATACGCAGTATTTT
TRBD1	15	TRBV7-9	TRBJ2-7	-	CASSSGQGATNEQYF	TGTGCCAGCAGCTCCGGACAGGGGGCGACGAACGAGCAGTACTTC
TRBD1	16	TRBV11-2	TRBJ2-5	-	CASSTPEGAARETQYF	TGTGCCAGCAGCACGCCAGAGGGGGCGGCCAGGGAGACCCAGTACTTC
-	14	TRBV2	TRBJ2-5	once	CASSATRGPSTQYF	TGTGCCAGCAGTGCCACCAGGGGTCCCTCGACCCAGTACTTC
-	11	TRBV2	TRBJ1-1	once	CASTGRSEAFF	TGTGCCAGCACTGGGAGATCTGAAGCTTTCTTT
TRBD1	14	TRBV5-1	TRBJ1-2	-	CASSLGGGRYGYTF	TGCGCCAGCAGCTTGGGAGGGGGCCGGTATGGCTACACCTTC
-	12	TRBV6-5	TRBJ2-5	-	CASRRADRTQYF	TGTGCCAGCAGAAGAGCCGATCGGACCCAGTACTTC
TRBD2	13	TRBV28	TRBJ2-7	-	CASTSENSYEQYF	TGTGCCAGTACTAGCGAGAACTCCTACGAGCAGTACTTC
-	12	TRBV6-5	TRBJ1-2	-	CASRARDFGYTF	TGTGCCTCCAGGGCTAGGGATTTCGGCTACACCTTC
TRBD1	14	TRBV6-5	TRBJ1-2	-	CASRGTGANYGYTF	TGTGCCAGCAGGGGGACAGGAGCTAACTATGGCTACACCTTC
-	17	TRBV24-1	TRBJ1-5	once	CATSDSSPRYSNQPQHF	TGTGCCACCAGTGATTCATCCCCGCGCTATAGCAATCAGCCCCAGCATTTT
TRBD1	16	TRBV18	TRBJ1-1	-	CASSPPGTGGGTEAFF	TGTGCCAGCTCACCCCCAGGGACAGGGGGGGGCACTGAAGCTTTCTTT
-	22	TRBV10-3	TRBJ1-3	-	CAISESPIVGGTPTISGNTIYF	TGTGCCATCAGTGAGTCCCCTATCGTCGGGGGTACCCCCACAATCTCTGGAAACACCATATATTTT
-	16	TRBV7-2	TRBJ2-7	-	CASSPTRDRNFYEQYF	TGTGCCAGCAGCCCAACCCGTGACAGGAACTTCTACGAGCAGTACTTC
-	15	TRBV7-9	TRBJ1-6	few	CASSLDQGLNSPLHF	TGTGCCAGCAGCTTAGACCAGGGTCTTAATTCACCCCTCCACTTT
-	15	TRBV7-2	TRBJ2-7	-	CASSPKGAGSYEQYF	TGTGCCAGCAGCCCTAAAGGGGCAGGCTCCTACGAGCAGTACTTC
TRBD2	17	TRBV10-3	TRBJ2-3	-	CAISEGRLADYTDTQYF	TGTGCCATCAGTGAAGGTAGACTAGCGGACTACACAGATACGCAGTATTTT
TRBD1	17	TRBV24-1	TRBJ1-4	-	CATSPGQGLPTNEKLFF	TGTGCCACCAGTCCGGGACAGGGACTTCCAACTAATGAAAAACTGTTTTTT
-	11	TRBV28	TRBJ1-2	-	CANSDTYGYTF	TGTGCAAATTCGGACACCTATGGCTACACCTTC
-	17	TRBV5-1	TRBJ2-4	-	CASSFLRRTGEFNIQYF	TGCGCCAGCAGCTTTTTACGGCGGACTGGGGAATTTAACATTCAGTACTTC
TRBD1	20	TRBV7-8	TRBJ1-6	-	CASSPNPSDRGSPYNSPLHF	TGTGCCAGCAGCCCCAACCCTTCGGACAGGGGGTCCCCCTATAATTCACCCCTCCACTTT
TRBD1	17	TRBV25-1	TRBJ2-1	-	CASSEWDPGQGYNEQFF	TGTGCCAGCAGTGAATGGGACCCGGGACAGGGTTACAATGAGCAGTTCTTC
TRBD2	17	TRBV5-1	TRBJ2-6	-	CASSLAGGPSGANVLTF	TGCGCCAGCAGCTTGGCGGGGGGTCCCTCTGGGGCCAACGTCCTGACTTTC
-	12	TRBV9	TRBJ2-1	-	CASSPSTDEQFF	TGTGCCAGCAGCCCCTCTACTGATGAGCAGTTCTTC
-	16	TRBV6-6	TRBJ1-2	-	CASSYGRDALQGGYTF	TGTGCCAGCAGTTACGGCAGGGACGCGCTCCAGGGGGGCTACACCTTC
TRBD1	15	TRBV5-1	TRBJ1-6	-	CASSYTGTDNSPLHF	TGCGCCAGCAGCTACACCGGGACAGATAATTCACCCCTCCACTTT
TRBD1	16	TRBV18	TRBJ1-2	-	CASSIEYRGPNYGYTF	TGTGCCAGCTCAATAGAATACAGGGGGCCTAACTATGGCTACACCTTC
TRBD1	12	TRBV10-3	TRBJ1-1	-	CATDPGQGEAFF	TGTGCCACCGACCCGGGACAGGGGGAAGCTTTCTTT
-	17	TRBV3-1/TRBV3-2	TRBJ2-2	-	CASSQDTWGANTGELFF	TGTGCCAGCAGCCAAGATACGTGGGGGGCGAACACCGGGGAGCTGTTTTTT
TRBD1	17	TRBV6-2/TRBV6-3	TRBJ2-3	-	CASSYQTGTGNSDTQYF	TGTGCCAGCAGTTACCAGACCGGGACAGGGAATTCAGATACGCAGTATTTT
-	14	TRBV4-1	TRBJ2-5	-	CASREQENQETQYF	TGCGCCAGCAGGGAACAGGAAAACCAAGAGACCCAGTACTTC
TRBD1	13	TRBV10-2	TRBJ1-6	-	CASNPGGQSPLHF	TGCGCCAGCAACCCAGGGGGCCAATCACCCCTCCACTTT
-	15	TRBV28	TRBJ1-5	-	CASRRHSSVPGPQHF	TGTGCCAGCAGGCGCCATTCATCGGTTCCAGGGCCCCAGCATTTT
TRBD1	14	TRBV10-3	TRBJ1-4	-	CAIGTDATNEKLFF	TGTGCCATCGGGACAGATGCAACTAATGAAAAACTGTTTTTT
TRBD1	17	TRBV7-7	TRBJ2-5	-	CASSLEAPGTGVETQYF	TGTGCTAGCAGCTTAGAAGCCCCCGGGACAGGGGTCGAGACCCAGTACTTC
-	15	TRBV5-8	TRBJ1-2	once	CASSPRGSRVYGYTF	TGTGCCAGCAGCCCGCGGGGGAGCCGCGTCTATGGCTACACCTTC
-	12	TRBV7-2	TRBJ2-3	-	CASSLVDAPQYF	TGTGCCAGCAGCTTAGTAGATGCCCCTCAGTATTTT
TRBD2	15	TRBV9	TRBJ2-5	once	CASSVHLAGIETQYF	TGTGCCAGCAGCGTTCACCTAGCGGGGATAGAGACCCAGTACTTC
TRBD2	19	TRBV4-1	TRBJ2-6	-	CASSQYRAGANSGANVLTF	TGCGCCAGCAGCCAATACAGAGCGGGGGCCAACTCTGGGGCCAACGTCCTGACTTTC